This T cell receptor (beta chain) was identified in a study of blood T cells in healthy people across ages. Alongside a J-beta primer mix, a sample-barcoded 5' primer served in a second PCR lasting about 7 to 11 cycles. TCRdb passed the 5' RACE reads through MiXCR, listing each CDR3 protein once. The sample lists 650,000 to 800,000 distinct CDR3 sequences, about 50% seen once, with 13% in the top ten. This clonotype was seen ten or more times. This sequence originates from a woman at least 80 years old in good health. The sample comprised blood.

DNA of the CDR3: TGCAGTGCTAGAGATCCCCGGCAGGGGCGAAGCACAGATACGCAGTATTTT. It yields the protein CSARDPRQGRSTDTQYF. The rearrangement links TRBV20-1 to TRBJ2-3; possible D gene TRBD1, 6 bases. Trimming pared 0 bases from V and 0 bases from J, leaving 16 bases between. Germline V lookup: CDR1 DFQATT, CDR2 SNEGSKA (reference sequence). The CDR3 spans 17 residues.